Below, 23 T cell receptor beta chains from the same sample are listed, as sequenced in a study of blood T cell repertoires in COVID-19. TCRdb's table, derived via immunoSEQ multiplex PCR, lists solely in-frame clones and lacks some. Found here are a few hundred thousand clones, approximately 86% of them singletons; the top ten hold around 7.4%. Material for sequencing was peripheral blood. These receptor sequences come from a woman aged 55 to 70 with COVID-19, enrolled during active disease.

This clone appeared once. This chain links TRBV19 with TRBJ1-4, with D possibly TRBD1 on 6 matching bases. The CDR3 extends over 13 amino acids. Germline CDR1 and CDR2: LNHDA and SQIVND (reference sequence). V lost 8 bases, J lost 8 bases, and 15 bases lay in between. CDR3: CASLSRDNEKLFF. Written as DNA, the CDR3 is TGTGCCAGTCTGTCACGGGACAACGAAAAACTGTTTTTT.

The chain uses TRBV4-1 and TRBJ1-5; the D gene is possibly TRBD1 (5 bases). The CDR3 runs to 16 residues. Germline assignment: CDR1 MGHRA and CDR2 YSYEKL. Trimming took 1 base from V and 6 from J, leaving 16 bases between them. The CDR3 coding sequence is TGCGCCAGCAGCCAAGTCAGTTGGCAGGGCGCTCAGCCCCAGCATTTT. Amino acids: CASSQVSWQGAQPQHF.

The chain links TRBV6-2 or TRBV6-3 to TRBJ1-1, with D maybe TRBD1 (6 bases). Trimming removed 6 bases from V and 4 bases from J, with 24 bases in between. The length of the CDR3 is 17 residues. Per the germline V gene, CDR1 is MNHEY and CDR2 is SVGEGT. In DNA form, the CDR3 reads TGTGCCAGCAGCCCCCTCAGAGGGGGACCCACTATCACTGAAGCTTTCTTT. Translation: CASSPLRGGPTITEAFF.

In its sample, this clone was seen once. The V and J genes are TRBV29-1 and TRBJ2-5, with D maybe TRBD2 (6 bases). This CDR3 is 16 amino acids long. Germline CDR1 reads SQVTM; CDR2 reads ANQGSEA. Trimming removed 3 bases at V and 5 bases at J, with 22 bases between. The CDR3 bases are TGCAGCGTTGATCGGAACGGGGCGACTAGTGCCGAGACCCAGTACTTC. This gives the protein CSVDRNGATSAETQYF.

The gene calls are TRBV4-2 and TRBJ1-2; D is uncertain. Trimming removed 7 bases at V and 4 bases at J, with 16 bases between. Per germline, CDR1 LGHNA and CDR2 YNFKEQ. The CDR3 loop spans 14 amino acids. The CDR3 loop is CASTPQLSGYGYTF. CDR3 DNA sequence: TGTGCCAGCACACCGCAACTCTCAGGCTATGGCTACACCTTC.

The chain couples TRBV19 to TRBJ2-3; TRBD1 matches 8 bases. The V gene end was trimmed by 7 bases and the J gene end by 0 bases; junction bases not matched to a gene: 6. Looked up from germline, CDR1 is LNHDA and CDR2 is SQIVND (reference sequence). The CDR3 has 15 residues. In DNA, the CDR3 is TGTGCCAGTAAGAGACAGGGGATCAGCACAGATACGCAGTATTTT. Amino acids: CASKRQGISTDTQYF.

V usage is TRBV5-5 and J usage is TRBJ2-1; 7 bases fit TRBD1. CDR3 length: 12 amino acids. The V gene end was trimmed by 5 bases and the J gene end by 14 bases; junction bases not matched to a gene: 10. Looked up from germline, CDR1 is SGHKS and CDR2 is YYEKEE (reference sequence). The CDR3 loop reads CASSSTGVSEFF. In DNA, the CDR3 is TGTGCCAGCAGTTCCACAGGGGTGTCGGAGTTCTTC.

V is TRBV19 and J is TRBJ1-2; 9 bases map to TRBD1. The length of the CDR3 is 15 residues. V was pared by 4 bases and J by 7 bases, with 10 bases of the junction left unmatched. Germline values: CDR1 LNHDA, CDR2 SQIVND (reference sequence). In nucleotides, the CDR3 is TGTGCCAGTAGTAACCGACCCCGGACAGGGGTTGGCTACACCTTC. Protein product: CASSNRPRTGVGYTF.

CDR3 residues: CASSESQNYGYTF. The CDR3 nucleotides are TGCGCCAGCAGTGAGTCGCAGAACTATGGCTACACCTTC. This sequence joins TRBV10-2 and TRBJ1-2, with D unresolved. Trimming removed 0 bases from V and 2 bases from J, with 4 bases in between. The CDR3 is 13 amino acids. CDR1 is WSHSY, CDR2 SAAADI, per germline.

The chain uses TRBV5-4 and TRBJ2-5; D is possibly TRBD2 (5 bases). CDR3 length: 15 amino acids. The germline V gene encodes CDR1 SGHNT and CDR2 YYREEE (reference sequence). V was trimmed by 0 bases and J by 7 bases, leaving 16 bases between them. CDR3 protein: CASSLGQDRRGTQYF. The CDR3 nucleotides read TGTGCCAGCAGCTTGGGACAAGACCGCCGGGGGACCCAGTACTTC. Combining the CDR3 with reference TRBV5-4 and TRBJ2-5 gives the whole variable domain ETGVTQSPTHLIKTRGQQVTLRCSSQSGHNTVSWYQQALGQGPQFIFQYYREEENGRGNFPPRFSGLQFPNYSSELNVNALELDDSALYLCASSLGQDRRGTQYFGPGTRLLVL.

This clone was recorded once. The identical CDR3 is also encoded by other nucleotide sequences in the sample. V is TRBV4-3 and J is TRBJ1-3; no clear D. Deletions cut 0 bases from V and 0 bases from J, with 6 bases between. Germline V gene lookup returns CDR1 LGHNA and CDR2 YSLEER. The CDR3 is 15 residues long. The CDR3 spells CASSQDRGSGNTIYF. CDR3 coding DNA: TGCGCCAGCAGCCAAGATAGAGGCTCTGGAAACACCATATATTTT.

V gene TRBV5-5 combines with J gene TRBJ1-3, with D unclear. The V end was cut by 3 bases, the J end by 0 bases, with 13 bases between. CDR1 is SGHKS, CDR2 YYEKEE, per germline (reference sequence). The CDR3 is made up of 16 amino acids. CDR3 sequence (DNA): TGTGCCAGCAGCTCGTCGGGGAGGAGCTCTGGAAACACCATATATTTT. Translated, it gives CASSSSGRSSGNTIYF.

This clone was counted a single time. The chain couples TRBV9 to TRBJ2-3, with 9 positions matching TRBD2. V was pared by 0 bases and J by 2 bases, with 4 bases of the junction left unmatched. The CDR3 covers 16 residues. From germline, CDR1 is SGDLS and CDR2 YYNGEE. The DNA for the CDR3 is TGTGCCAGCAGCGTAGTGTCTAGCGGGGTCACAGATACGCAGTATTTT. Its translation: CASSVVSSGVTDTQYF.

V gene TRBV3-1 (or the pseudogene TRBV3-2) combines with J gene TRBJ1-1, with 7 bases that match TRBD1. There are 15 residues in the CDR3. Germline trimming cut 3 bases from V and 6 bases from J; bases unmatched to any gene: 10. Germline CDR1 reads LGHDT; CDR2 reads YNNKEL (reference sequence). The DNA of the CDR3 is TGTGCCAGCAGCCAGATCAGACAGGGTGCCCCTGAAGCTTTCTTT. Its translation is CASSQIRQGAPEAFF.

The rearrangement uses TRBV20-1 and TRBJ1-5; the D gene is possibly TRBD1 (6 bases). Germline values: CDR1 DFQATT, CDR2 SNEGSKA (reference sequence). The CDR3 covers 13 residues. V was shortened by 3 bases and J by 5 bases, with 11 bases between the two germline ends. CDR3 nucleotides: TGCAGTGCTAGTGCAGGGGCCGATCAGCCCCAGCATTTT. The encoded protein is CSASAGADQPQHF.

The chain combines TRBV30 with TRBJ1-6; a possible D gene is TRBD1 (5 bases). Germline CDR1 and CDR2: GTSNPN and SVGIG (reference sequence). V was pared by 4 bases and J by 7 bases, with 11 bases between. The CDR3 has 13 residues. The CDR3 is CAWMVGGNSPLHF. As DNA, the CDR3 is TGTGCCTGGATGGTCGGGGGGAATTCACCCCTCCACTTT.

CDR3 in DNA: TGTGCCAGCAGCTTTAGGGGCGCCTACGAGCAGTACTTC. This gives the protein CASSFRGAYEQYF. The rearrangement links TRBV5-6 to TRBJ2-7, with a possible D match to TRBD1 (5 bases). The V gene lost 2 bases and the J gene lost 2 bases, with 8 bases spanning the gap. This CDR3 region has 13 residues. Germline assignment: CDR1 SGHDT and CDR2 YYEEEE.

The chain joins TRBV5-1 to TRBJ2-2; 10 bases line up with TRBD2. This CDR3 comprises 15 residues. Per the germline V gene, CDR1 is SGHRS and CDR2 is YFSETQ. With V trimmed by 6 bases and J by 5 bases, 7 bases remained unmatched. Here the CDR3 reads CASTSGGAKTGELFF. CDR3 sequence (DNA): TGCGCCAGCACAAGCGGGGGGGCCAAAACCGGGGAGCTGTTTTTT.

The sample holds one count of this clone. The J gene is TRBJ2-4, the V gene TRBV3-1 (or the pseudogene TRBV3-2), with TRBD2 matching 10 bases. Trimming removed 4 bases from V and 0 bases from J; junction bases left unmatched: 12. CDR1 and CDR2 (germline): LGHDT, YNNKEL (reference sequence). The CDR3 loop spans 19 amino acids. CDR3 sequence: CASSPILAGLTLAKNIQYF. The CDR3 DNA is TGTGCCAGCAGCCCGATACTAGCGGGACTAACTCTAGCCAAAAACATTCAGTACTTC.

The chain employs TRBV29-1 and TRBJ2-5, with TRBD2 matching 9 bases. This CDR3 contains 14 residues. Germline V gives CDR1 SQVTM, CDR2 ANQGSEA. The V and J ends lost 6 bases and 2 bases, in that order; junction bases with no gene match: 7. The CDR3 sequence: CSVASGGQQETQYF. The CDR3 coding sequence is TGCAGCGTAGCGAGCGGGGGGCAGCAAGAGACCCAGTACTTC.

The V call is TRBV11-2, the J call TRBJ2-1, with a tentative D call TRBD1 (6 bases). The CDR3 runs 16 residues. The V end was cut by 2 bases, the J end by 0 bases, with 11 bases between. The V gene's germline CDR1 is SGHAT and CDR2 FQNNGV. CDR3 region: CASSLSTRGSYNEQFF. In DNA, the CDR3 is TGTGCCAGCAGCTTATCCACCAGGGGCTCCTACAATGAGCAGTTCTTC. Based on the CDR3 plus reference TRBV11-2 and TRBJ2-1, the full variable domain is EAGVAQSPRYKIIEKRQSVAFWCNPISGHATLYWYQQILGQGPKLLIQFQNNGVVDDSQLPKDRFSAERLKGVDSTLKIQPAKLEDSAVYLCASSLSTRGSYNEQFFGPGTRLTVL.

The chain links TRBV6-5 to TRBJ1-4, with 8 nucleotides matching TRBD1. Germline CDR1 reads MNHEY; CDR2 reads SVGAGI. Trimming took 8 bases from V and 5 from J; bases not matched to a gene: 4. The CDR3 extends over 13 amino acids. The CDR3 sequence: CASRRDRNEKLFF. The CDR3 DNA follows: TGTGCCAGCCGCCGGGACAGGAATGAAAAACTGTTTTTT.

This rearrangement joins TRBV6-1 to TRBJ1-1; D might be TRBD1 (5 bases). The CDR3 spans 13 residues. The V and J ends lost 2 bases and 3 bases respectively, with 7 bases between them. CDR1 and CDR2 (germline): MNHNS, SASEGT. The CDR3 sequence: CASSERGYTEAFF. CDR3 nucleotide sequence: TGTGCCAGCAGTGAACGGGGGTACACTGAAGCTTTCTTT.